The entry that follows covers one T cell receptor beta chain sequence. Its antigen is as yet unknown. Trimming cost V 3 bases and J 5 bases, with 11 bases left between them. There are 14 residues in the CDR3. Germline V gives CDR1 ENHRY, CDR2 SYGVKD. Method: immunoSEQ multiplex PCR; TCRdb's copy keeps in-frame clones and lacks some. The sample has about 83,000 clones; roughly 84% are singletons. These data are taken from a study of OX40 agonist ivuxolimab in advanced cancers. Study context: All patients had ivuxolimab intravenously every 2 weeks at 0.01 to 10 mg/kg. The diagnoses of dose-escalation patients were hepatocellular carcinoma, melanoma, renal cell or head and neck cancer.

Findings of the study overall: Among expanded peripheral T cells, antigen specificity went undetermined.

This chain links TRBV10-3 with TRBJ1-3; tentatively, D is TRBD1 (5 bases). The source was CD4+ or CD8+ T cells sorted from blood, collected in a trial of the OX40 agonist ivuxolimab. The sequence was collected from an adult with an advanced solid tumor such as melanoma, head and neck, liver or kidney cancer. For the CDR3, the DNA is TGTGCCATCAGTGAAGGGGTTCGTAGAAACACCATATATTTT. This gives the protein CAISEGVRRNTIYF.